The table lists the clone carrying this T cell receptor beta chain with a few counts. Unique molecular identifiers tagged the TCRbeta library. One entry per CDR3 protein, called by TCRdb with MiXCR from the PCR reads. The table lists about 610,000 distinct CDR3 sequences, about 10% of them singletons. This sample stems from a study of T-cell reconstitution after alpha-beta-depleted transplantation in children. This CDR3 region has 14 residues. The V gene's germline CDR1 is MNHEY and CDR2 SMNVEV (reference sequence). Trimming stripped 2 bases from V and 4 bases from J, with 11 bases between. This specimen consisted of PBMCs from the stem cell graft donor, obtained from the stem cell graft. The V call is TRBV27, the J call TRBJ2-5, with D hard to call. This receptor was identified in a human donor who donated a stem cell graft to a child with acute myeloid leukemia. The CDR3 DNA is TGTGCCAGCAGTTTAGGGCCTTGGGGAGAGACCCAGTACTTC. It encodes CASSLGPWGETQYF.